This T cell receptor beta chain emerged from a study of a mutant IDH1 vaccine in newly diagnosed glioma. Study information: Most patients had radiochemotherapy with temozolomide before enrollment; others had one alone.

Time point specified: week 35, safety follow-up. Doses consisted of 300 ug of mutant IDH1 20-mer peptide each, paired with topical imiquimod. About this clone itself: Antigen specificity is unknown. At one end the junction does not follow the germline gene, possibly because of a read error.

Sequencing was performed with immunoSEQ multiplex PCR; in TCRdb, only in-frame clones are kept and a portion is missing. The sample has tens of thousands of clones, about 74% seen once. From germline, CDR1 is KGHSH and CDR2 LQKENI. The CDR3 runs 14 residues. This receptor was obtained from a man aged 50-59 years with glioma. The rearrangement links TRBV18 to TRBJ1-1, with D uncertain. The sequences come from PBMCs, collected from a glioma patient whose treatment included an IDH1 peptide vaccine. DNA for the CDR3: TGTGCCAGTTCACCGGTGGCGACGGACACTGAAGCTTTCTTT. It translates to CASSPVATDTEAFF. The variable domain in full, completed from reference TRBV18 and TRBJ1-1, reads NAGVMQNPRHLVRRRGQEARLRCSPMKGHSHVYWYRQLPEEGLKFMVYLQKENIIDESGMPKERFSAEFPKEGPSILRIQQVVRGDSAAYFCASSPVATDTEAFFGQGTRLTVV.